Listed below are T cell receptor beta chains from one sample, sequenced in a study of cytomegalovirus exposure and HLA in healthy donors. Sequencing used immunoSEQ multiplex PCR; TCRdb keeps in-frame clones, though not all of them. The data contain some 150,000 clones, 80% to 90% of them singletons. The sample taken for sequencing was PBMCs. The receptors shown here come from a young woman in good health and CMV-seropositive. Each CDR3 is given with its conserved first and last residue. Fields, in order: CDR3 DNA, CDR3 protein, D gene, V gene, clone size, CDR3 length, J gene. The D gene is left open where the match is weak. Only some rows state a clone size, as once, few, many or a class for expanded clones.

cdr3_nt: TGTGCCAGCAGCCCCAACAGGGGAGGATGGAACACTGAAGCTTTCTTT
cdr3_aa: CASSPNRGGWNTEAFF
d_call: TRBD1
v_call: TRBV11-2
clone_size: .
cdr3_length: 16
j_call: TRBJ1-1

cdr3_nt: TGCGCCAGCGCGCCAGGGGGCTCCGGGAATGAAAAACTGTTTTTT
cdr3_aa: CASAPGGSGNEKLFF
d_call: TRBD1
v_call: TRBV5-1
clone_size: .
cdr3_length: 15
j_call: TRBJ1-4

cdr3_nt: TGTGCCAGCAGCAGAAGACAGGGGGCCCACTACGAGCAGTACTTC
cdr3_aa: CASSRRQGAHYEQYF
d_call: TRBD1
v_call: TRBV5-6
clone_size: .
cdr3_length: 15
j_call: TRBJ2-7

cdr3_nt: TGTGCCAGCAGTTTATCGAGCAGACTCAATCAGCCCCAGCATTTT
cdr3_aa: CASSLSSRLNQPQHF
d_call: .
v_call: TRBV27
clone_size: few
cdr3_length: 15
j_call: TRBJ1-5

cdr3_nt: TGTGCCAGCAGTGCACAGGGCTACGAGCAGTACTTC
cdr3_aa: CASSAQGYEQYF
d_call: .
v_call: TRBV2
clone_size: .
cdr3_length: 12
j_call: TRBJ2-7

cdr3_nt: TGTGCCAGCAGCTTACGTACAGGGGATCAGCCCCAGCATTTT
cdr3_aa: CASSLRTGDQPQHF
d_call: TRBD1
v_call: TRBV7-2
clone_size: .
cdr3_length: 14
j_call: TRBJ1-5

cdr3_nt: TGTGCCAGCAGTTTAATAGCGGGGGGGAGAAATGAGCAGTTCTTC
cdr3_aa: CASSLIAGGRNEQFF
d_call: TRBD2
v_call: TRBV27
clone_size: .
cdr3_length: 15
j_call: TRBJ2-1

cdr3_nt: TGTGCCAGCAGCCCTCAGGGGCTGAACTCACCCCTCCACTTT
cdr3_aa: CASSPQGLNSPLHF
d_call: .
v_call: TRBV6-5
clone_size: .
cdr3_length: 14
j_call: TRBJ1-6

cdr3_nt: TGTGCCATCAGTGAGTCGAGAGGGAGCGAGACCCAGTACTTC
cdr3_aa: CAISESRGSETQYF
d_call: .
v_call: TRBV10-3
clone_size: .
cdr3_length: 14
j_call: TRBJ2-5

cdr3_nt: TGCGCCAGCAGCCAATCGCGAGTAGGACACCTAGATACGCAGTATTTT
cdr3_aa: CASSQSRVGHLDTQYF
d_call: .
v_call: TRBV4-3
clone_size: .
cdr3_length: 16
j_call: TRBJ2-3

cdr3_nt: TGTTCCAGCAGTTCCGAACCAGGGGTGGCGAACACTGAAGCTTTCTTT
cdr3_aa: CSSSSEPGVANTEAFF
d_call: .
v_call: TRBV7-9
clone_size: .
cdr3_length: 16
j_call: TRBJ1-1

cdr3_nt: TGTGCCAGCGGTCAAGACAGGAGGTCTGGAAACACCATATATTTT
cdr3_aa: CASGQDRRSGNTIYF
d_call: .
v_call: TRBV28
clone_size: .
cdr3_length: 15
j_call: TRBJ1-3

cdr3_nt: TGCAGCGCAAGCAGGAGTCGGGGGTATGGCTACACCTTC
cdr3_aa: CSASRSRGYGYTF
d_call: .
v_call: TRBV29-1
clone_size: .
cdr3_length: 13
j_call: TRBJ1-2

cdr3_nt: TGTGCCAGCAGCTTAGCCCTAGACAATGAGCAGTTCTTC
cdr3_aa: CASSLALDNEQFF
d_call: .
v_call: TRBV7-2
clone_size: .
cdr3_length: 13
j_call: TRBJ2-1

cdr3_nt: TGTGCCAGCAGCCAAGAATCCCACAAGACCTACGAGCAGTACTTC
cdr3_aa: CASSQESHKTYEQYF
d_call: .
v_call: TRBV14
clone_size: once
cdr3_length: 15
j_call: TRBJ2-7

cdr3_nt: TGTGCCTGGAGTAAGGACTGGAACACTGAAGCTTTCTTT
cdr3_aa: CAWSKDWNTEAFF
d_call: .
v_call: TRBV30
clone_size: .
cdr3_length: 13
j_call: TRBJ1-1

cdr3_nt: TGTGCCAGCAGCACCCGGGACAGTGCCTACGAGCAGTACTTC
cdr3_aa: CASSTRDSAYEQYF
d_call: TRBD1
v_call: TRBV7-2
clone_size: .
cdr3_length: 14
j_call: TRBJ2-7

cdr3_nt: TGCGCCAGCAGCCAAGATCCCCCCTCGCGGAATGAGCAGTTCTTC
cdr3_aa: CASSQDPPSRNEQFF
d_call: .
v_call: TRBV4-3
clone_size: .
cdr3_length: 15
j_call: TRBJ2-1

cdr3_nt: TGTGCCAGCAGTGGTAACACAAACACTGAAGCTTTCTTT
cdr3_aa: CASSGNTNTEAFF
d_call: .
v_call: TRBV2
clone_size: .
cdr3_length: 13
j_call: TRBJ1-1

cdr3_nt: TGCGCCAGCAGCCAAGATCCGCGGGGCAGGGTAGTCACCGGGGAGCTGTTTTTT
cdr3_aa: CASSQDPRGRVVTGELFF
d_call: .
v_call: TRBV4-3
clone_size: .
cdr3_length: 18
j_call: TRBJ2-2

cdr3_nt: TGTGCCATCAGTGAGTCGGGGGGAGGTCAGCCCCAGCATTTT
cdr3_aa: CAISESGGGQPQHF
d_call: .
v_call: TRBV10-3
clone_size: .
cdr3_length: 14
j_call: TRBJ1-5

cdr3_nt: TGTGCCAGCAGCTTAGTCCGGGGGGGTAACACCGGGGAGCTGTTTTTT
cdr3_aa: CASSLVRGGNTGELFF
d_call: TRBD2
v_call: TRBV7-2
clone_size: .
cdr3_length: 16
j_call: TRBJ2-2

cdr3_nt: TGTGCCAGCAGTGGACTAGCTGAACAAGAGACCCAGTACTTC
cdr3_aa: CASSGLAEQETQYF
d_call: TRBD2
v_call: TRBV2
clone_size: .
cdr3_length: 14
j_call: TRBJ2-5

cdr3_nt: TGCGCCAGCAGCCAAAAGGACAGGGGCTCACCCCTCCACTTT
cdr3_aa: CASSQKDRGSPLHF
d_call: TRBD1
v_call: TRBV4-3
clone_size: few
cdr3_length: 14
j_call: TRBJ1-6

cdr3_nt: TGTGCCAGCAGCCTGGGGGGACAGGGTGTCGGCGAGCAGTACTTC
cdr3_aa: CASSLGGQGVGEQYF
d_call: TRBD1
v_call: TRBV7-3
clone_size: .
cdr3_length: 15
j_call: TRBJ2-7

cdr3_nt: TGTGCCAGCAGCGCACGGACAGGGTCTAGTTCACCCCTCCACTTT
cdr3_aa: CASSARTGSSSPLHF
d_call: TRBD1
v_call: TRBV9
clone_size: .
cdr3_length: 15
j_call: TRBJ1-6

cdr3_nt: TGTGCCAGCAGCAGTCTAGCGGGGGGGCTTCGTGAGCAGTTCTTC
cdr3_aa: CASSSLAGGLREQFF
d_call: TRBD2
v_call: TRBV9
clone_size: .
cdr3_length: 15
j_call: TRBJ2-1

cdr3_nt: TGCGCCAGCAGCTTGGGGGCAGGGAGGAATGAGCAGTTCTTC
cdr3_aa: CASSLGAGRNEQFF
d_call: .
v_call: TRBV5-1
clone_size: .
cdr3_length: 14
j_call: TRBJ2-1

cdr3_nt: TGTGCCAGCAGCCAACCAGGAGATACGCAGTATTTT
cdr3_aa: CASSQPGDTQYF
d_call: .
v_call: TRBV4-2
clone_size: .
cdr3_length: 12
j_call: TRBJ2-3

cdr3_nt: TGTGCCAGCCTCCCTTACTCCGGGAACACCGGGGAGCTGTTTTTT
cdr3_aa: CASLPYSGNTGELFF
d_call: .
v_call: TRBV6-1
clone_size: few
cdr3_length: 15
j_call: TRBJ2-2

cdr3_nt: TGTGCCAGCAGCTTTCCGAGCGGGTCCTCCTACGAGCAGTACTTC
cdr3_aa: CASSFPSGSSYEQYF
d_call: .
v_call: TRBV13
clone_size: .
cdr3_length: 15
j_call: TRBJ2-7

cdr3_nt: TGCAGTGCTAGCGGCCAAGAGACCCAGTACTTC
cdr3_aa: CSASGQETQYF
d_call: .
v_call: TRBV20-1
clone_size: .
cdr3_length: 11
j_call: TRBJ2-5

cdr3_nt: TGCGCCAGCAGCTTGGCCCAGGGTACAGATACGCAGTATTTT
cdr3_aa: CASSLAQGTDTQYF
d_call: .
v_call: TRBV5-1
clone_size: .
cdr3_length: 14
j_call: TRBJ2-3

cdr3_nt: TGTGCCAGCAGCGTAGCGGCAATAGCGGGGGGGCTCTACGAGCAGTACTTC
cdr3_aa: CASSVAAIAGGLYEQYF
d_call: TRBD2
v_call: TRBV9
clone_size: .
cdr3_length: 17
j_call: TRBJ2-7

cdr3_nt: TGTGCCAGCAGGGGGCTTGGGAATTCACCCCTCCACTTT
cdr3_aa: CASRGLGNSPLHF
d_call: .
v_call: TRBV5-4
clone_size: .
cdr3_length: 13
j_call: TRBJ1-6

cdr3_nt: TGCGCCAGCAGCCCCGGACAGGTACTAGATACGCAGTATTTT
cdr3_aa: CASSPGQVLDTQYF
d_call: TRBD1
v_call: TRBV4-3
clone_size: .
cdr3_length: 14
j_call: TRBJ2-3

cdr3_nt: TGTGCCAGCAGCTTAGGTGTGGGGGGGAACACTGAAGCTTTCTTT
cdr3_aa: CASSLGVGGNTEAFF
d_call: .
v_call: TRBV11-2
clone_size: .
cdr3_length: 15
j_call: TRBJ1-1

cdr3_nt: TGTGCCAGCAGTGGGGCAGAGAACACTGAAGCTTTCTTT
cdr3_aa: CASSGAENTEAFF
d_call: .
v_call: TRBV6-4
clone_size: .
cdr3_length: 13
j_call: TRBJ1-1

cdr3_nt: TGTGCCAGCGGAGACAGGGGAGGTTCACCCCTCCACTTT
cdr3_aa: CASGDRGGSPLHF
d_call: TRBD1
v_call: TRBV7-2
clone_size: .
cdr3_length: 13
j_call: TRBJ1-6

cdr3_nt: TGTGCCAGCTCACCACGACGGGACTCCTACGAGCAGTACTTC
cdr3_aa: CASSPRRDSYEQYF
d_call: .
v_call: TRBV18
clone_size: .
cdr3_length: 14
j_call: TRBJ2-7

cdr3_nt: TGTGCCTGGAGTCCAAGCCTCTCTGGAAACACCATATATTTT
cdr3_aa: CAWSPSLSGNTIYF
d_call: .
v_call: TRBV30
clone_size: .
cdr3_length: 14
j_call: TRBJ1-3

cdr3_nt: TGTGCCAGCAGCTTCGGGGGGGGCACAGATACGCAGTATTTT
cdr3_aa: CASSFGGGTDTQYF
d_call: TRBD2
v_call: TRBV7-2
clone_size: .
cdr3_length: 14
j_call: TRBJ2-3

cdr3_nt: TGTGCCAGCAGCCCGGGACAGGGGCACGAAAAACTGTTTTTT
cdr3_aa: CASSPGQGHEKLFF
d_call: TRBD1
v_call: TRBV5-4
clone_size: .
cdr3_length: 14
j_call: TRBJ1-4

cdr3_nt: TGTGCCAGCAGGGACAGTTCTTTCTACGAGCAGTACTTC
cdr3_aa: CASRDSSFYEQYF
d_call: .
v_call: TRBV2
clone_size: few
cdr3_length: 13
j_call: TRBJ2-7

cdr3_nt: TGTGCCAGCAGCAGCGGGACAACCTACAATGAGCAGTTCTTC
cdr3_aa: CASSSGTTYNEQFF
d_call: .
v_call: TRBV7-3
clone_size: .
cdr3_length: 14
j_call: TRBJ2-1

cdr3_nt: TGTGCCAGCAGCTTTACTAGCCAAGAGACCCAGTACTTC
cdr3_aa: CASSFTSQETQYF
d_call: .
v_call: TRBV5-6
clone_size: .
cdr3_length: 13
j_call: TRBJ2-5

cdr3_nt: TGCGCCAGCAGCTTGGGGGACAGTTTCAATCAGCCCCAGCATTTT
cdr3_aa: CASSLGDSFNQPQHF
d_call: TRBD1
v_call: TRBV5-1
clone_size: .
cdr3_length: 15
j_call: TRBJ1-5

cdr3_nt: TGTGCCAGCAGCCCCGTTAGCGGGGGTGCAGATACGCAGTATTTT
cdr3_aa: CASSPVSGGADTQYF
d_call: TRBD2
v_call: TRBV7-2
clone_size: .
cdr3_length: 15
j_call: TRBJ2-3

cdr3_nt: TGTGCCACCAGCAGAGAAGAGGGTGACACTGAAGCTTTCTTT
cdr3_aa: CATSREEGDTEAFF
d_call: .
v_call: TRBV15
clone_size: .
cdr3_length: 14
j_call: TRBJ1-1

cdr3_nt: TGTGCCAGCTCACCCTACACAGGGGAGAACACTGAAGCTTTCTTT
cdr3_aa: CASSPYTGENTEAFF
d_call: TRBD1
v_call: TRBV18
clone_size: .
cdr3_length: 15
j_call: TRBJ1-1

cdr3_nt: TGTGCCAGCAGCGTAAAGGTAGCGGGGGGAAGTCCCAATGAGCAGTTCTTC
cdr3_aa: CASSVKVAGGSPNEQFF
d_call: TRBD2
v_call: TRBV9
clone_size: .
cdr3_length: 17
j_call: TRBJ2-1

cdr3_nt: TGTGCCATCAGCGCAAAACAGGGAGAGCTTGGGGGCTACACCTTC
cdr3_aa: CAISAKQGELGGYTF
d_call: .
v_call: TRBV10-3
clone_size: .
cdr3_length: 15
j_call: TRBJ1-2

cdr3_nt: TGTGCCAGCAGCTTCGACCCAGGGGGGAACACTGAAGCTTTCTTT
cdr3_aa: CASSFDPGGNTEAFF
d_call: TRBD1
v_call: TRBV5-4
clone_size: .
cdr3_length: 15
j_call: TRBJ1-1

cdr3_nt: TGCGCCAGCACCCGGTCAGGGCACAATTCACCCCTCCACTTT
cdr3_aa: CASTRSGHNSPLHF
d_call: .
v_call: TRBV5-1
clone_size: .
cdr3_length: 14
j_call: TRBJ1-6

cdr3_nt: TGTGCCAGCACCCTCGAGGGTTGGCTCCGCTCCTACGAGCAGTACTTC
cdr3_aa: CASTLEGWLRSYEQYF
d_call: .
v_call: TRBV7-8
clone_size: .
cdr3_length: 16
j_call: TRBJ2-7